This T cell receptor beta chain stems from a study of blood T cell repertoires in COVID-19. Study overall: Some COVID-19 samples were acute and others convalescent; all came from the United States, Italy and Spain.

Authors' processing steps: From reference gene primer amplification, estimates of nucleated cell counts were derived. TCRdb's copy holds only in-frame clones and misses some; the assay was immunoSEQ multiplex PCR. That table gives V, J and clone size, and the DNA gave D and trimming. The sample lists roughly 220,000 clones; 85% were seen once. Sequencing was done on a sample of peripheral blood. This TCR came from a man aged 50-59 years who had recovered from COVID-19.

CDR3 region: CASSRPGQGHEQYF. The CDR3 DNA reads TGTGCCAGCAGCCGCCCGGGACAGGGCCACGAGCAGTACTTC. V usage is TRBV6-5 and J usage is TRBJ2-7; 9 positions agree with TRBD1. From germline, CDR1 is MNHEY and CDR2 SVGAGI. The ends lost 6 bases at V and 5 bases at J; junction bases unmatched: 8. The CDR3 has 14 residues.